Listed below are T cell receptor beta chains from one sample, sequenced in a study of vaccination and CD4 T cells after COVID-19. TCRdb reprocessed the PCR reads via MiXCR and lists one record per CDR3 protein. The sample carries some 18,000 distinct CDR3 sequences, about half recorded once. No antigens are known for them. Sequencing used CD4+ T cells from blood, cultured in vitro. These receptor sequences come from a human donor who had recovered from COVID-19. Both conserved end residues are part of each CDR3. Each record gives: J gene, D gene, clone size, V gene, CDR3 DNA, CDR3 protein. D genes are given only for firm matches. Where a row states a size, it is once, few, many or the class of an expanded clone; other rows omit it.

>TRBJ1-2|TRBD1|.|TRBV30
TGTGCCTGGGCAGGGGGCGGCTATGGCTACACCTTC
CAWAGGGYGYTF
>TRBJ2-2|.|.|TRBV6-1
TGTGCCAGCAGTGCGCCTAGTCGTCGCGACACCGGGGAGCTGTTTTTT
CASSAPSRRDTGELFF
>TRBJ1-4|.|.|TRBV7-9
TGTGCCAGCAGCTTGGCCGGGATGGCAACTAATGAAAAACTGTTTTTT
CASSLAGMATNEKLFF
>TRBJ2-7|TRBD1|.|TRBV10-3
TGTGCCATCAGTCAGGGGACAGGGGGCTACGAGCAGTACTTC
CAISQGTGGYEQYF
>TRBJ1-5|.|few|TRBV30
TGTGCCTGGAGTGCGGGAGAGGGATGGCAGCCCCAGCATTTT
CAWSAGEGWQPQHF
>TRBJ2-2|TRBD2|.|TRBV20-1
TGCAGTGCTAGAAACGGACTAGCGGAGAACACCGGGGAGCTGTTTTTT
CSARNGLAENTGELFF
>TRBJ2-2|TRBD2|few|TRBV27
TGTGCCAGCAGCACTAGCGGGAGGGCCGGGGAGCTGTTTTTT
CASSTSGRAGELFF
>TRBJ2-1|.|.|TRBV2
TGTGCCAGCAGCCCCGTTTGGAGGCCGGGGTACAATGAGCAGTTCTTC
CASSPVWRPGYNEQFF
>TRBJ2-2|TRBD2|few|TRBV28
TGTGCCAGCAGTTTGGGGGGGAGGTTGAACACCGGGGAGCTGTTTTTT
CASSLGGRLNTGELFF
>TRBJ2-2|.|.|TRBV4-1
TGCGCCAGCAGCAGCTCCGGGGGGGAGCTGTTTTTT
CASSSSGGELFF
>TRBJ2-3|.|few|TRBV25-1
TGTGCCAGCCGGGACGAGCGGACGAGCGGACTTGCTACGCAGTATTTT
CASRDERTSGLATQYF
>TRBJ1-2|TRBD1|.|TRBV11-2
TGTGCCAGCAGTCGGACAGGGCTTTTTGATGGCTACACCTTC
CASSRTGLFDGYTF
>TRBJ2-3|.|once|TRBV6-4
TGTGCCAGCAGAGCCGGGACTGACACAGATACGCAGTATTTT
CASRAGTDTDTQYF
>TRBJ2-3|TRBD2|few|TRBV6-4
TGTGCCAGCAGTGAGCGGAGCGGGAGTGGTGCAGATACGCAGTATTTT
CASSERSGSGADTQYF
>TRBJ1-1|.|.|TRBV5-5
TGTGCCAGCACTTACTCTATGAACACTGAAGCTTTCTTT
CASTYSMNTEAFF
>TRBJ2-5|.|.|TRBV27
TGTGCCAGCAGCCGCTCCTGGGGGGAGACCCAGTACTTC
CASSRSWGETQYF
>TRBJ1-5|.|.|TRBV18
TGTGCCAGCTCACCTCAGTCGGGGTCCAATCAGCCCCAGCATTTT
CASSPQSGSNQPQHF
>TRBJ1-1|TRBD1|few|TRBV19
TGTGCCAGTAGTACCCAGGGGGCGGACACTGAAGCTTTCTTT
CASSTQGADTEAFF
>TRBJ2-3|TRBD2|few|TRBV7-2
TGTGCCAGCAGGTCAGGGAGGGCGGAGTTCACAGATACGCAGTATTTT
CASRSGRAEFTDTQYF
>TRBJ2-2|.|.|TRBV29-1
TGCAGCGTTAGTAACACCGGGGAGCTGTTTTTT
CSVSNTGELFF
>TRBJ1-6|TRBD1|.|TRBV11-2
TGCGCCAGCAGCCAGGATTCGACAGGGGTGGATTCACCCCTCCACTTT
CASSQDSTGVDSPLHF
>TRBJ1-1|.|.|TRBV5-1
TGCGCCAGCAGCTTATCCCCCCCAGGAGAAAATGAAGCTTTCTTT
CASSLSPPGENEAFF
>TRBJ1-5|.|few|TRBV2
TGTGCCAGCAGTGACCCCGACCGAGATCAGCCCCAGCATTTT
CASSDPDRDQPQHF
>TRBJ1-2|.|.|TRBV20-1
TGCAGTGCTAGTTTGGGTCGTAACTATGGCTACACCTTC
CSASLGRNYGYTF
>TRBJ2-6|.|few|TRBV19
TGTGCCAGTAGTTTCTCACAGGGTATGGCTGGGGCCAACGTCCTGACTTTC
CASSFSQGMAGANVLTF
>TRBJ2-2|.|.|TRBV19
TGTGCCAGTAGTCCCCATGGGGCCGGGGAGCTGTTTTTT
CASSPHGAGELFF
>TRBJ2-1|TRBD2|.|TRBV4-1
TGCGCCAGCAGCCAAGGGACTAGCGGGAGTGGCAATGAGCAGTTCTTC
CASSQGTSGSGNEQFF
>TRBJ1-2|.|few|TRBV6-1
TGTGCCAGCAGACACCTCCTCGGGGCAGGCTATGGCTACACCTTC
CASRHLLGAGYGYTF
>TRBJ1-1|.|.|TRBV6-1
TGTGCCAGCAGGCGGGGAGTGAACACTGAAGCTTTCTTT
CASRRGVNTEAFF
>TRBJ2-3|.|.|TRBV10-3
TGTGCCCTCGGGGCAATAGGCACAGATACGCAGTATTTT
CALGAIGTDTQYF
>TRBJ1-6|.|.|TRBV30
TGTGCCTGGAGTGTGGCGGGCAATTCACCCCTCCACTTT
CAWSVAGNSPLHF
>TRBJ1-5|.|few|TRBV6-1
TGTGCCAGCAACCCCTCGGCAGGCTCGGGGCAGCCCCAGCATTTT
CASNPSAGSGQPQHF
>TRBJ2-1|.|.|TRBV27
TGTGCCAGCAGTTTACCTAAGACGGGAGTTAATGTTCGGAGGCAGTTCTTC
CASSLPKTGVNVRRQFF
>TRBJ1-2|.|.|TRBV20-1
TGCAGTGCCGGCTATGGCTACACCTTC
CSAGYGYTF
>TRBJ1-6|.|.|TRBV6-4
TGTGCCAGCAGTGATCTGGGGTTGAGTAATTCACCCCTCCACTTT
CASSDLGLSNSPLHF